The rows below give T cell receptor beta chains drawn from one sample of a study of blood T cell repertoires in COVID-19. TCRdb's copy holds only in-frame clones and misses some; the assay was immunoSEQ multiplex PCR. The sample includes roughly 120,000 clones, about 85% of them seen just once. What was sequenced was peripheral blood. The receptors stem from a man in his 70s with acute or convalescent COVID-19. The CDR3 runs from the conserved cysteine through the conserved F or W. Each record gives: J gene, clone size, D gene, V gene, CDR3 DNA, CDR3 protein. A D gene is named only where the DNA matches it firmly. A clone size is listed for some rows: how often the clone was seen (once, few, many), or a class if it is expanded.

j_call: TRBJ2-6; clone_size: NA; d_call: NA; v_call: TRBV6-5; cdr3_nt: TGTGCCAGCAGCCAGACTAGGATTGGGGCCAACGTCCTGACTTTC; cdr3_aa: CASSQTRIGANVLTF
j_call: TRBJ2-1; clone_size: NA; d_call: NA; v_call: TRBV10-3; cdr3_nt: TGTGCCATCAGTGACCCGACAGGATCGCCTAGTAGTGAGCAGTTCTTC; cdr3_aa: CAISDPTGSPSSEQFF
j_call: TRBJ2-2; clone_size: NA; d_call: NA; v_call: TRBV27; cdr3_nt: TGTGCCAGCAGTAAAGGCAGGGAGGTATCCGGGGAGCTGTTTTTT; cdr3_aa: CASSKGREVSGELFF
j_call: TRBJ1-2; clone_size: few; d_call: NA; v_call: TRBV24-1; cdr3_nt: TGTGCCACCAGTGAGGGCCCCCACTATGGCTACACCTTC; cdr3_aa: CATSEGPHYGYTF
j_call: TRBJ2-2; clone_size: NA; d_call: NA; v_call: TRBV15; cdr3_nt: TGTGCCACCAGCAGAGATCTGAACACCGGGGAGCTGTTTTTT; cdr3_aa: CATSRDLNTGELFF
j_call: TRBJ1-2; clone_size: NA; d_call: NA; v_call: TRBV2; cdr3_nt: TGTGCCAGCAGTACCGACAGGCAGTCCTATGGCTACACCTTC; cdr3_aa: CASSTDRQSYGYTF
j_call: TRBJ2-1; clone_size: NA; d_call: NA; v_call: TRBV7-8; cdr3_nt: TGTGCCAGCAGCCCGACTAAGCTTGAGCAGTTCTTC; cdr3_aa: CASSPTKLEQFF
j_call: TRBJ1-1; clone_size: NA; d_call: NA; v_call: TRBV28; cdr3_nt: TGTGCCAGCAGTCCCCTCACAGGGTATGGCACTGAAGCTTTCTTT; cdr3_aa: CASSPLTGYGTEAFF
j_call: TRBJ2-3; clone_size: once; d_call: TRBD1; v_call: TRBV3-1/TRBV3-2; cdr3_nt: TGTGCCAGCACCCCGACAGGGACCACAGATACGCAGTATTTT; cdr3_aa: CASTPTGTTDTQYF
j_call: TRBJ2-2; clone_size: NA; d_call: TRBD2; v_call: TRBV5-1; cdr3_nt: TGCGCCAGCAGCCTACTAGCGGGGAGTCCCGGGGAGCTGTTTTTT; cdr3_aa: CASSLLAGSPGELFF
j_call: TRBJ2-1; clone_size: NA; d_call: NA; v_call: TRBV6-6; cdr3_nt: TGTGCCAGCAGTTACCCTCCAGGGAATGAGCAGTTCTTC; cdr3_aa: CASSYPPGNEQFF
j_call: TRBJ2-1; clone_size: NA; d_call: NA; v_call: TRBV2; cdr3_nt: TGTGCCAGCAGTGATAGGGGAAGGTCCTACAATGAGCAGTTCTTC; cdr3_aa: CASSDRGRSYNEQFF
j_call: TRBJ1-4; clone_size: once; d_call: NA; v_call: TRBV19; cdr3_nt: TGTGCCAGTAGTATTGGTGGGCATGAAAAACTGTTTTTT; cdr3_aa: CASSIGGHEKLFF
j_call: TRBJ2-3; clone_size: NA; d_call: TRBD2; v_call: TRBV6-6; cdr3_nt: TGTGCCAGCAGGTTGGGACTAGGAAACACAGATACGCAGTATTTT; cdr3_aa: CASRLGLGNTDTQYF
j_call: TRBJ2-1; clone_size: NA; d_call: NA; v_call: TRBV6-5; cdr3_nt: TGTGCCAGCTTCCGACAGTATAACAATGAGCAGTTCTTC; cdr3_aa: CASFRQYNNEQFF
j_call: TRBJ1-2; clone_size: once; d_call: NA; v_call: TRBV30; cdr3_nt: TGTGCCTGGAGTGTTCCGCGGCGCTACACCTTC; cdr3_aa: CAWSVPRRYTF
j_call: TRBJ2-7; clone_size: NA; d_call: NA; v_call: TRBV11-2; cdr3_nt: TGTGCCAGCAGCTCGACAGCCCCCTACGAGCAGTACTTC; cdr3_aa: CASSSTAPYEQYF
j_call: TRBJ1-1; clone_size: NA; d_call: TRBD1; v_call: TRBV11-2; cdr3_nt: TGTGCCAGCAGCGCGACGACAGGGCTAAACACTGAAGCTTTCTTT; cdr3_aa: CASSATTGLNTEAFF
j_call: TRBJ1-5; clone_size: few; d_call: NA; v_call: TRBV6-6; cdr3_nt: TGTGCCAGCCTCAGGGTTGGGGGCAATCAGCCCCAGCATTTT; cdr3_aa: CASLRVGGNQPQHF
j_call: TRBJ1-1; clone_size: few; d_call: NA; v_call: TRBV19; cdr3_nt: TGTGCCAGTAGTTCCAGCGGGTCCGGGGTTAAGACTTTCTTT; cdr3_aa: CASSSSGSGVKTFF
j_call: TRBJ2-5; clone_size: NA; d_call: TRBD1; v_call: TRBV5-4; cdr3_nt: TGTGCCAGCAGCTTTCGACAGGGGGCTACAGAGACCCAGTACTTC; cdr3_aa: CASSFRQGATETQYF
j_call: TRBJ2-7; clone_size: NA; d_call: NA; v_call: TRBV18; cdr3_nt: TGTGCCAGCTCACGACAACAGAAGGAAACGAGTGAGCAGTACTTC; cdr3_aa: CASSRQQKETSEQYF
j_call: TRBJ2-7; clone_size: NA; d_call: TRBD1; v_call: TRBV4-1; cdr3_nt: TGCGCCAGCAGCCAAGAAGCCCCAGGGACAGGTGGTTCCTACGAGCAGTACTTC; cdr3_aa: CASSQEAPGTGGSYEQYF
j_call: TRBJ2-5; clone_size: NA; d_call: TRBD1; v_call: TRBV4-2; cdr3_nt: TGTGCCAGCAGCCAAGGGGGACAGGGTACCGGAGAGACCCAGTACTTC; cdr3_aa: CASSQGGQGTGETQYF
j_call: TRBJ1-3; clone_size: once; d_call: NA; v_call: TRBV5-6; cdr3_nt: TGTGCCAGCAGAGATACAGGGAGCTCTGGAAACACCATATATTTT; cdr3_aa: CASRDTGSSGNTIYF
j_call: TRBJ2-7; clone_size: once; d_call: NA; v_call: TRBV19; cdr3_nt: TGTGCCAGTAGTCCTGCGGGGCAGGGGGGACACGAGCAGTACTTC; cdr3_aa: CASSPAGQGGHEQYF
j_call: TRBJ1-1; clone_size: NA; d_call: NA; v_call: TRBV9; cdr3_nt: TGTGCCAGCAGCGCCGGGACACTGAACACTGAAGCTTTCTTT; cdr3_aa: CASSAGTLNTEAFF